This note documents a single TCR beta chain sequence. The antigen remains unidentified. The study ran its PCR with 60 Vbeta and 13 Jbeta primers. Sequenced by immunoSEQ multiplex PCR; TCRdb stores in-frame clones only, minus some. Among fewer than 140,000 clones listed, around three quarters were seen once. This sample was taken from a study of cytomegalovirus exposure and HLA in healthy donors. Study-wide results and limits: Among TCR sequences, most were rare, though some public TCRs appeared in many donors. A later analysis reportedly identified an Asian-associated ancestry cluster as carrying fewer N-insertions than the approximately 710-donor mean.

Germline CDR1 reads SGHNT; CDR2 reads YENEEA. The CDR3 consists of 13 residues. With 4 bases clipped from V and 7 bases from J, the junction kept 5 bases outside the gene matches. This clonotype was obtained from a woman in her forties or fifties in good health and CMV-seropositive. This chain links TRBV11-3 with TRBJ2-5, with 8 bases that match TRBD1. The sequenced sample consisted of PBMCs. The CDR3 spells CASSSTGTGTQYF. For the CDR3, the DNA is TGTGCCAGCAGCTCCACCGGGACAGGGACCCAGTACTTC.